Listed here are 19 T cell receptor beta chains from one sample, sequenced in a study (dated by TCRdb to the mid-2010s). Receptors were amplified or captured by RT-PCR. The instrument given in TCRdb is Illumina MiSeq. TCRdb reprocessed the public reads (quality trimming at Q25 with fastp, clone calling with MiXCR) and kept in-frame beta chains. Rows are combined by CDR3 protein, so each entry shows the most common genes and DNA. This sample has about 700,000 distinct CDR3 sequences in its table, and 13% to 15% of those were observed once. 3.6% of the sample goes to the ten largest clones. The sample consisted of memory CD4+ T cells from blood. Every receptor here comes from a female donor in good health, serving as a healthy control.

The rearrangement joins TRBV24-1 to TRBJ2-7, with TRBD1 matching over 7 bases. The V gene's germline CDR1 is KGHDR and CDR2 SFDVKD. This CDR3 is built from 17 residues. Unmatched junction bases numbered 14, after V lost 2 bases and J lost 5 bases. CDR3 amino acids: CATSDSGTRGPIDEQYF. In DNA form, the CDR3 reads TGTGCCACCAGTGATTCTGGGACAAGGGGGCCGATTGACGAGCAGTACTTC.

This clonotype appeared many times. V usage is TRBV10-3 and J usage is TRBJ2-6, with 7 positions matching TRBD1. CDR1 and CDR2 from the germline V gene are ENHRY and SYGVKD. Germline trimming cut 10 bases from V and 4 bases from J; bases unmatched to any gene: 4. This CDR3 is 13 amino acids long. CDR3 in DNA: TGTGCCACCGGGACAGTCGGGGCCAACGTCCTGACTTTC. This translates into CATGTVGANVLTF.

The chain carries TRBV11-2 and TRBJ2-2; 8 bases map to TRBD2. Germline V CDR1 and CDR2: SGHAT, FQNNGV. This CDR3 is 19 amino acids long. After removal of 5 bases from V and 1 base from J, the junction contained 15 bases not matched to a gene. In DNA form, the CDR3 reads TGTGCCAGCAGCCCCCGGAGGGGGGGAACTAGCGGGAACACCGGGGAGCTGTTTTTT. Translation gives CASSPRRGGTSGNTGELFF.

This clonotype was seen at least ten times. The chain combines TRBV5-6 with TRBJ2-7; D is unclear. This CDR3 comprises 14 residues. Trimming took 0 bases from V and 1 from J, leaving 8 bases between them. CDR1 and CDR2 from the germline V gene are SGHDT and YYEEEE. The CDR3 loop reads CASSLGSPSYEQYF. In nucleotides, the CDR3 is TGTGCCAGCAGCTTGGGTTCGCCTTCCTACGAGCAGTACTTC. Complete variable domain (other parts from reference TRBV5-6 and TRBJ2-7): DAGVTQSPTHLIKTRGQQVTLRCSPKSGHDTVSWYQQALGQGPQFIFQYYEEEERQRGNFPDRFSGHQFPNYSSELNVNALLLGDSALYLCASSLGSPSYEQYFGPGTRLTVT.

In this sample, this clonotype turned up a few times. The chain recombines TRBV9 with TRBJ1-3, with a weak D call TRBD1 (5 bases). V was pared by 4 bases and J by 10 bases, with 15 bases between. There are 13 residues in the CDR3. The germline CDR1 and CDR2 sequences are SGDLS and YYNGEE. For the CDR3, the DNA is TGTGCCAGCAGCCAGGGCCAGGAAGGTACCATATATTTT. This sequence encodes CASSQGQEGTIYF.

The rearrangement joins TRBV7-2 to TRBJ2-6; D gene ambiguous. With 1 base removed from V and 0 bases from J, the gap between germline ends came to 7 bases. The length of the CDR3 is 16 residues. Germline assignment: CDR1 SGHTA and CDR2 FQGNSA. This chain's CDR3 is CASSLGSASGANVLTF. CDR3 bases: TGTGCCAGCAGCTTAGGGTCAGCCTCTGGGGCCAACGTCCTGACTTTC.

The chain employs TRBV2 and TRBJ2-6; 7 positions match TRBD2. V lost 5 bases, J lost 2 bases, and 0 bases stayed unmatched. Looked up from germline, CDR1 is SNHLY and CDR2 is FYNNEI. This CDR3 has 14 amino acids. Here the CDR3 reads CASSREAGANVLTF. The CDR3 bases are TGTGCCAGCAGTCGGGAGGCTGGGGCCAACGTCCTGACTTTC.

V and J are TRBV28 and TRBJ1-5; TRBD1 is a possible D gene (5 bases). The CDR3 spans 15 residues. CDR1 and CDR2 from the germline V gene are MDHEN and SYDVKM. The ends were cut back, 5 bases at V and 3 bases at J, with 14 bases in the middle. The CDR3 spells CASSPPGGDNQPQHF. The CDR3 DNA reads TGTGCCAGCAGTCCTCCGGGGGGGGACAATCAGCCCCAGCATTTT.

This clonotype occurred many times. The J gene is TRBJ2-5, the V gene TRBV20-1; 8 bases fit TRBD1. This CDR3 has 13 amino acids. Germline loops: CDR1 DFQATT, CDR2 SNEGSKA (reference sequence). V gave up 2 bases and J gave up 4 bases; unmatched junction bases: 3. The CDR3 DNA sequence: TGCAGTGCTAGATTGACAGGGGTAGAGACCCAGTACTTC. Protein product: CSARLTGVETQYF.

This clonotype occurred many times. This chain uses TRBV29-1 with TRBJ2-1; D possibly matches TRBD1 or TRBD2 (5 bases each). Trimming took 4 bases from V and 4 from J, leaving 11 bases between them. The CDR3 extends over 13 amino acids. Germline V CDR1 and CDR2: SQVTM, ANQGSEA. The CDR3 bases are TGCAGCGTTGCACGGGGCGGTTACAATGAGCAGTTCTTC. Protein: CSVARGGYNEQFF.

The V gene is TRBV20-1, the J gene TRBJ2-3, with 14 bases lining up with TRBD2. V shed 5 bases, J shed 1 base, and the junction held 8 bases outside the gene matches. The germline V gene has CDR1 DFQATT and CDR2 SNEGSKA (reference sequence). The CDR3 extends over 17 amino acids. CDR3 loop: CSASGLAGVGGTDTQYF. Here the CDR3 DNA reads TGCAGTGCTTCGGGACTAGCGGGAGTAGGAGGCACAGATACGCAGTATTTT.

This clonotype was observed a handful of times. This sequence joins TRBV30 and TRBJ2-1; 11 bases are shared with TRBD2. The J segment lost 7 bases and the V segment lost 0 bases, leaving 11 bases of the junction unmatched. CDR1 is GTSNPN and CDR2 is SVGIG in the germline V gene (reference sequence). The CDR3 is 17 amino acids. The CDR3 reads CAWSVRLLAGDRNEQFF. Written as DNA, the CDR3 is TGTGCCTGGAGTGTAAGGCTACTAGCGGGAGATAGGAATGAGCAGTTCTTC.

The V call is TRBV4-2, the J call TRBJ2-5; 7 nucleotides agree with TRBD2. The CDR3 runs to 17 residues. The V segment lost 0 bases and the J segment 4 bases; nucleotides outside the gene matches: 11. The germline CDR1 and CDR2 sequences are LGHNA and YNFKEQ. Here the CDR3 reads CASSQDQTAGVGETQYF. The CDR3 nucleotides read TGTGCCAGCAGCCAAGATCAGACGGCGGGAGTTGGAGAGACCCAGTACTTC.

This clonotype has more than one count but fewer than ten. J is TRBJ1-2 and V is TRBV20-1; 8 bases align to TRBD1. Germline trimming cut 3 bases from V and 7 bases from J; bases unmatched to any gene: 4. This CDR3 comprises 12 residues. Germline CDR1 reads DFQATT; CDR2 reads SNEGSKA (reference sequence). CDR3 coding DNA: TGCAGTGCTAGGGACAGGGTTAGTGGCTACACCTTC. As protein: CSARDRVSGYTF.

CDR3 in amino acids: CSARVVGRVDGYTF. CDR3 nucleotide sequence: TGCAGTGCTAGAGTTGTTGGCAGGGTGGATGGCTACACCTTC. The V and J genes are TRBV20-1 and TRBJ1-2; a weak D match, TRBD1 (5 bases). V was cut by 1 base and J by 6 bases, with 15 bases left in between. The germline gives CDR1 DFQATT, CDR2 SNEGSKA (reference sequence). This CDR3 region has 14 residues.

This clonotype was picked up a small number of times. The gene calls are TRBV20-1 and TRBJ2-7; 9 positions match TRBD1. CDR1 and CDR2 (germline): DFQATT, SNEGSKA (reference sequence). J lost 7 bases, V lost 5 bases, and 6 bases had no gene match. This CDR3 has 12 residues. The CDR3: CSARTGVGEQYF. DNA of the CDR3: TGCAGTGCTCGGACAGGGGTGGGTGAGCAGTACTTC.

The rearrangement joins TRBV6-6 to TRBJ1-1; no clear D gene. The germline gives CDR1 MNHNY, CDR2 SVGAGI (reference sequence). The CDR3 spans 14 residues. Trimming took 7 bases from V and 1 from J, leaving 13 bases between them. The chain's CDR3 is CASTLPRPNTEAFF. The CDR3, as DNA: TGTGCCAGCACTCTCCCCCGTCCGAACACTGAAGCTTTCTTT.

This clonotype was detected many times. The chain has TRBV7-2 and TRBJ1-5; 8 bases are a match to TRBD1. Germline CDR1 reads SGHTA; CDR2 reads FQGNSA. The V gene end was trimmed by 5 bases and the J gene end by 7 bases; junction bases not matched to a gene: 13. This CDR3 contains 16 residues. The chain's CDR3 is CASSPGQALLHQPQHF. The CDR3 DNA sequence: TGTGCCAGCAGCCCGGGACAGGCCTTACTACACCAGCCCCAGCATTTT.

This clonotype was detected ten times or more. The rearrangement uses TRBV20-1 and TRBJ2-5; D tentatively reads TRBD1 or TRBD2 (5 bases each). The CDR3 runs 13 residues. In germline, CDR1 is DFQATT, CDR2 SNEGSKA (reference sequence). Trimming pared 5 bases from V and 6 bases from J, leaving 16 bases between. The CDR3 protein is CSAPDGAPQTQYF. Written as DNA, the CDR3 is TGCAGTGCTCCCGACGGGGCTCCGCAGACCCAGTACTTC.